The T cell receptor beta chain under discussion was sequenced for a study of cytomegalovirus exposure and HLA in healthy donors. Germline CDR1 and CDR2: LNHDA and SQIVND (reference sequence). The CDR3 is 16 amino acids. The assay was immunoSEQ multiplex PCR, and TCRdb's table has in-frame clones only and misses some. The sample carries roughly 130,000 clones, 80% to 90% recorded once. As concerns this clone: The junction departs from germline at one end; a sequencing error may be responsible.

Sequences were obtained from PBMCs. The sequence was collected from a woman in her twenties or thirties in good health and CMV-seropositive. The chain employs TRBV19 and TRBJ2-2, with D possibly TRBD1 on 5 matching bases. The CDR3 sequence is CASSIDLGAKTGELFF. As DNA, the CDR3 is TGTGCCAGTAGTATAGATCTAGGGGCGAAGACCGGGGAGCTGTTTTTT.